This TCR beta chain was identified in a study of early T cells in non-severe SARS-CoV-2 infection. Turning to the study itself: Sequencing of unsorted whole blood was done on bulk RNA, leaving chains unpaired.

The library protocol tagged individual cDNA molecules with unique molecular identifiers. TCRdb fed the 5' RACE reads into MiXCR, producing one record per CDR3 protein. The table has around 94,000 distinct CDR3 sequences, around 13% seen once. Overall study findings and caveats: Missing private and CD4 specificities, VDJdb matching favored anti-spike CD8 responses.

To note about this clonotype: The antigen remains unidentified.

The CDR3 totals 15 residues. V was shortened by 3 bases and J by 0 bases, with 9 bases between the two germline ends. The sample comprised whole blood. The rearrangement links TRBV12-3 or TRBV12-4 to TRBJ2-1; possible D gene TRBD1, 6 bases. The receptor was derived from an adult who was a healthcare worker with PCR-confirmed SARS-CoV-2 infection or an uninfected control (not recorded which). CDR3: CASSFETGSYNEQFF. CDR3 DNA: TGTGCCAGCAGTTTCGAGACAGGCTCCTACAATGAGCAGTTCTTC.